The clone carrying this T cell receptor beta chain was counted only a few times. This entry comes from a study of OX40 agonist ivuxolimab in advanced cancers. The repertoire was sequenced with immunoSEQ multiplex PCR; TCRdb's copy has only in-frame clones and lacks some. The profile shows around 78,000 clones, around 86% of them singletons. The V segment lost 6 bases and the J segment 2 bases; nucleotides outside the gene matches: 13. The CDR3 spans 18 residues. Per germline, CDR1 SGHTA and CDR2 FQGNSA. V and J are TRBV7-2 and TRBJ2-2, with TRBD2 identical over 9 bases. Sequencing used CD4+ or CD8+ T cells sorted from blood, obtained in a trial of the OX40 agonist ivuxolimab. This receptor was obtained from an adult with an advanced solid tumor such as melanoma, head and neck, liver or kidney cancer. The CDR3 DNA reads TGTGCCAGCAGTCCATTTCTTGGGACTAGCCTTAACACCGGGGAGCTGTTTTTT. Its protein is CASSPFLGTSLNTGELFF.